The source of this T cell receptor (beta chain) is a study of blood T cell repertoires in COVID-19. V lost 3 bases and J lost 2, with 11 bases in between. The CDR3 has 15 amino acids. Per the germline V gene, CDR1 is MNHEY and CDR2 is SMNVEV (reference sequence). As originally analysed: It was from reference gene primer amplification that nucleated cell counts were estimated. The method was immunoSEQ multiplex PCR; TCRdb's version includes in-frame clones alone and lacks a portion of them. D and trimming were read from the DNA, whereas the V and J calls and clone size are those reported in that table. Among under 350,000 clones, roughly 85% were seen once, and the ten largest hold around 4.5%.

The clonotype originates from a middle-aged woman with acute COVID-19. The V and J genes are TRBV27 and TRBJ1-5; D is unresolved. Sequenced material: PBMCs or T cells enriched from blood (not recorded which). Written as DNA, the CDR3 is TGTGCCAGCAGTTTTTCGGTTGGAGGCAATCAGCCCCAGCATTTT. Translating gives CASSFSVGGNQPQHF.